Shown below are 12 T cell receptor beta chains from a single sample sequenced in a study of a mutant IDH1 vaccine in newly diagnosed glioma. Documented time point: week 5, during vaccination. Vaccinated patients received 300 ug of mutant IDH1 20-mer peptide per dose, with topical imiquimod. Sequencing was performed with immunoSEQ multiplex PCR; in TCRdb, only in-frame clones are kept and a portion is missing. Of about 40,000 clones listed, roughly 92% are singletons. These receptors are not linked to any known antigen. The specimen was PBMCs, collected from a glioma patient whose treatment included an IDH1 peptide vaccine. All receptors come from a man between 45 and 60 years old with glioma.

This chain joins TRBV9 and TRBJ1-4; tentatively, D is TRBD1 (6 bases). The CDR3 length is 13 residues. V dropped 6 bases and J dropped 8 bases, with 14 bases sitting between them. Looked up from germline, CDR1 is SGDLS and CDR2 is YYNGEE. For the CDR3, the DNA is TGTGCCAGCACCCGGGGGGCCGGGGAAAAACTGTTTTTT. Protein product: CASTRGAGEKLFF.

The rearrangement links TRBV30 to TRBJ1-2; D is undetermined. V was trimmed by 2 bases and J by 3 bases, leaving 10 bases between them. The CDR3 spans 13 residues. Germline CDR1 and CDR2: GTSNPN and SVGIG (reference sequence). The CDR3 region has the DNA TGTGCCTGGAGTCGGCAGAAGCACTATGGCTACACCTTC. Translating it yields CAWSRQKHYGYTF.

This clone was recorded once. CDR3 DNA sequence: TGTGCCAGCAGTTTCAGGGGGCTGAGAAACACCATATATTTT. Its protein is CASSFRGLRNTIYF. The J gene is TRBJ1-3, the V gene TRBV28; 8 nucleotides agree with TRBD1. The germline CDR1 and CDR2 sequences are MDHEN and SYDVKM. With 3 bases clipped from V and 5 bases from J, the junction kept 3 bases outside the gene matches. This CDR3 comprises 14 residues.

J is TRBJ2-6 and V is TRBV7-2, with D uncertain. The germline CDR1 and CDR2 sequences are SGHTA and FQGNSA. The CDR3 contains 13 residues. V lost 5 bases to trimming and J lost 5 bases, with 7 bases between them. Here the CDR3 reads CASSPGWANVLTF. In nucleotides, the CDR3 is TGTGCCAGCAGCCCCGGGTGGGCCAACGTCCTGACTTTC. The full variable domain, with the rest looked up from reference TRBV7-2 and TRBJ2-6, is GAGVSQSPSNKVTEKGKDVELRCDPISGHTALYWYRQSLGQGLEFLIYFQGNSAPDKSGLPSDRFSAERTGGSVSTLTIQRTQQEDSAVYLCASSPGWANVLTFGAGSRLTVL.

V gene TRBV7-6 combines with J gene TRBJ2-5, with 8 nucleotides matching TRBD1. In germline, CDR1 is SGHVS, CDR2 FNYEAQ. V dropped 3 bases and J dropped 1; count of bases not matched to a gene: 7. The CDR3 length is 16 residues. The DNA of the CDR3 is TGTGCCAGCAGCTTCCCTGACAGGGGCCTCCAAGAGACCCAGTACTTC. Protein product: CASSFPDRGLQETQYF.

This chain connects TRBV5-4 to TRBJ1-2; no firm D call. The length of the CDR3 is 16 residues. V was pared by 4 bases and J by 2 bases, with 18 bases between. Germline loops: CDR1 SGHNT, CDR2 YYREEE (reference sequence). The CDR3 spells CASSPPRGARNYGYTF. The CDR3 DNA reads TGTGCCAGCAGCCCCCCCCGGGGTGCGAGGAACTATGGCTACACCTTC. Looking up the rest from reference TRBV5-4 and TRBJ1-2 gives the full variable domain: ETGVTQSPTHLIKTRGQQVTLRCSSQSGHNTVSWYQQALGQGPQFIFQYYREEENGRGNFPPRFSGLQFPNYSSELNVNALELDDSALYLCASSPPRGARNYGYTFGSGTRLTVV.

V usage is TRBV29-1 and J usage is TRBJ2-2; 12 bases agree with TRBD2. J gave up 6 bases and V 0 bases, and 5 bases lay outside the gene matches. Germline CDR1 reads SQVTM; CDR2 reads ANQGSEA. The CDR3 spans 16 residues. CDR3 sequence reads: CSVEDGLAGGPGELFF. In DNA form, the CDR3 reads TGCAGCGTTGAAGATGGGCTAGCGGGGGGGCCCGGGGAGCTGTTTTTT.

V is TRBV7-9 and J is TRBJ1-2; the D gene is possibly TRBD1 (6 bases). Per the germline V gene, CDR1 is SEHNR and CDR2 is FQNEAQ (reference sequence). The CDR3 is 14 amino acids. The V end lost 4 bases, the J end lost 5 bases, and 14 bases lay between the germline ends. CDR3 in DNA: TGTGCCAGCAGCTCCCGACAGGCTTCGTATGGCTACACCTTC. Amino acids: CASSSRQASYGYTF.

The CDR3 DNA sequence: TGTGCCAGCAAAATCTCCGGGCCTGTGGGGGAAAAACTGTTTTTT. Translated: CASKISGPVGEKLFF. The chain has TRBV28 and TRBJ1-4; no reliable D call. CDR3 length equals 15 residues. Germline-derived CDR1 and CDR2 are MDHEN and SYDVKM. Trimming stripped 7 bases from V and 8 bases from J, with 20 bases between. Variable domain in full (rest from reference TRBV28 and TRBJ1-4): DVKVTQSSRYLVKRTGEKVFLECVQDMDHENMFWYRQDPGLGLRLIYFSYDVKMKEKGDIPEGYSVSREKKERFSLILESASTNQTSMYLCASKISGPVGEKLFFGSGTQLSVL.

This clone was picked up a small number of times. J is TRBJ1-5 and V is TRBV30, with D maybe TRBD1 (5 bases). Germline loops: CDR1 GTSNPN, CDR2 SVGIG (reference sequence). This CDR3 is built from 13 residues. V was cut by 0 bases and J by 10 bases, with 13 bases left in between. CDR3: CAWSVGGPGPQHF. CDR3 sequence (DNA): TGTGCCTGGAGTGTTGGGGGACCCGGCCCCCAGCATTTT. The full variable domain, its missing parts supplied by reference TRBV30 and TRBJ1-5, is SQTIHQWPATLVQPVGSPLSLECTVEGTSNPNLYWYRQAAGRGLQLLFYSVGIGQISSEVPQNLSASRPQDRQFILSSKKLLLSDSGFYLCAWSVGGPGPQHFGDGTRLSIL.

V is TRBV10-2 and J is TRBJ1-5; 7 positions match TRBD1. V was pared by 1 base and J by 7 bases, with 4 bases of the junction left unmatched. CDR1 is WSHSY and CDR2 is SAAADI in the germline V gene. There are 14 residues in the CDR3. The CDR3 DNA reads as TGCGCCAGCAGTGAGTATACAGGGGTGCAGCCCCAGCATTTT. Protein product: CASSEYTGVQPQHF.

This chain connects TRBV7-2 to TRBJ1-2; 7 nucleotides align to TRBD1. V lost 5 bases and J lost 5; bases outside the gene matches: 17. CDR1 and CDR2 (germline): SGHTA, FQGNSA. This CDR3 has 17 amino acids. The CDR3 nucleotides are TGTGCCAGCAGCCAAAGGGTTGTGGGACAGCGATTTTATGGCTACACCTTC. Amino acid sequence: CASSQRVVGQRFYGYTF.